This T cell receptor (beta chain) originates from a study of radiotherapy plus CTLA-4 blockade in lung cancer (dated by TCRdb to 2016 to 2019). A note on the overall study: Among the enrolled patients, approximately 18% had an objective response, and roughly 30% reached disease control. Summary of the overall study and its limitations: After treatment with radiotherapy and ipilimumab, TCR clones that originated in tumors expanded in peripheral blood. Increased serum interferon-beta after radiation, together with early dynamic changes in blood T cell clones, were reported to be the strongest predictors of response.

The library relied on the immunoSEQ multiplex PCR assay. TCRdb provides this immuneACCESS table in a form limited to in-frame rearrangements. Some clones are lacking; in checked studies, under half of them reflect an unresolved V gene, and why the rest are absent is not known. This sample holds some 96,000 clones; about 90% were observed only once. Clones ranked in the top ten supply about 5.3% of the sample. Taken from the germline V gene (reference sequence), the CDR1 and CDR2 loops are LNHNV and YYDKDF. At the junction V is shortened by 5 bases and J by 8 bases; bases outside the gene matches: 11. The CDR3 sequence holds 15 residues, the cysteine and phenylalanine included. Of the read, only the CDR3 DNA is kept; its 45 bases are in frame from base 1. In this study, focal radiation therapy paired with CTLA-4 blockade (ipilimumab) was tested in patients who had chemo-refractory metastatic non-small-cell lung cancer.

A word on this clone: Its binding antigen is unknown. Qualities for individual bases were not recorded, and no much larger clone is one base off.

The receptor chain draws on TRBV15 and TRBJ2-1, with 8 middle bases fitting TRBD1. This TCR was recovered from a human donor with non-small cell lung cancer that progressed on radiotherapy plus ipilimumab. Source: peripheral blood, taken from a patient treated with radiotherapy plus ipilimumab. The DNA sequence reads TGTGCCACCAGCGTCCCCGGGACAGGTTTGGATGAGCAGTTCTTC. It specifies CATSVPGTGLDEQFF.